A single sample is the source of the 22 T cell receptor beta chains below, sequenced in a study of blood T cell repertoires in COVID-19. The assay was immunoSEQ multiplex PCR, and TCRdb's table has in-frame clones only and misses some. The sample lists 70,000 or so clones, about nine tenths occurring once. Input material: peripheral blood. Receptor source: a man aged 70 or older with active or convalescent COVID-19.

This sequence joins TRBV11-2 and TRBJ2-6; D may be TRBD1 (6 bases). Looked up from germline, CDR1 is SGHAT and CDR2 is FQNNGV. Trimming took off 0 bases at V and 0 bases at J, with 12 bases between the two ends. The CDR3 has 18 amino acids. This CDR3 is CASSLDKGQFSGANVLTF. The CDR3 nucleotides read TGTGCCAGCAGCTTAGATAAAGGACAGTTCTCTGGGGCCAACGTCCTGACTTTC. The full variable domain, rest sourced from reference TRBV11-2 and TRBJ2-6, is EAGVAQSPRYKIIEKRQSVAFWCNPISGHATLYWYQQILGQGPKLLIQFQNNGVVDDSQLPKDRFSAERLKGVDSTLKIQPAKLEDSAVYLCASSLDKGQFSGANVLTFGAGSRLTVL.

The chain uses TRBV6-2 or TRBV6-3 and TRBJ2-5; maybe TRBD1 (6 bases). There are 16 residues in the CDR3. The ends were cut back, 4 bases at V and 1 base at J, with 16 bases in the middle. The germline V gene encodes CDR1 MNHEY and CDR2 SVGEGT. CDR3 DNA sequence: TGTGCCAGCAGTTTAATGGCAGGGGATTTCCAAGAGACCCAGTACTTC. This encodes CASSLMAGDFQETQYF.

The chain joins TRBV2 to TRBJ1-5; D possibly corresponds to TRBD1 (5 bases). The germline CDR1 and CDR2 sequences are SNHLY and FYNNEI. Between the trimmed V and J ends, which lost 6 bases and 0 bases, there was a span of 12 bases. The CDR3 is made up of 15 amino acids. The CDR3 protein is CASSRKTDSNQPQHF. DNA of the CDR3: TGTGCCAGCAGCCGGAAGACAGATAGCAATCAGCCCCAGCATTTT.

The chain employs TRBV28 and TRBJ1-4, with 9 bases aligning to TRBD1. CDR3 length equals 16 residues. Germline V gene sequence: CDR1 MDHEN, CDR2 SYDVKM. With V trimmed by 4 bases and J by 15 bases, 18 bases remained unmatched. This chain's CDR3 is CASSSGGDRVRSIMFF. The CDR3 DNA is TGTGCCAGCAGTTCCGGGGGGGACAGGGTCCGTTCGATAATGTTTTTT. The whole variable domain, remainder taken from reference TRBV28 and TRBJ1-4, is DVKVTQSSRYLVKRTGEKVFLECVQDMDHENMFWYRQDPGLGLRLIYFSYDVKMKEKGDIPEGYSVSREKKERFSLILESASTNQTSMYLCASSSGGDRVRSIMFFGSGTQLSVL.

The chain links TRBV19 to TRBJ2-2; TRBD2 matches 15 bases. The CDR3 has 17 amino acids. Germline V CDR1 and CDR2: LNHDA, SQIVND (reference sequence). J gave up 5 bases and V 6 bases, and 7 bases lay outside the gene matches. As DNA, the CDR3 is TGTGCCAGTAGACCCGGGACTAGCGGGAGGTGGACCGGGGAGCTGTTTTTT. Its translation is CASRPGTSGRWTGELFF.

The V call is TRBV7-2, the J call TRBJ1-1; 8 bases match TRBD1. The CDR3 runs to 12 residues. The ends lost 3 bases at V and 7 bases at J; junction bases unmatched: 1. Germline values: CDR1 SGHTA, CDR2 FQGNSA. The CDR3 nucleotides are TGTGCCAGCAGCTTCGGACAGGGTGAAGCTTTCTTT. Translation: CASSFGQGEAFF.

The genes are TRBV12-3 or TRBV12-4 and TRBJ1-2, with TRBD1 as a possible D gene (6 bases). V was clipped by 5 bases and J by 5 bases, with 9 bases between them. The CDR3 is 12 residues long. CDR3 DNA: TGTGCCAGCAGTACTGGACAGTATGGCTACACCTTC. Protein sequence: CASSTGQYGYTF.

This chain uses TRBV2 with TRBJ1-2; possibly TRBD1 for D (6 bases). The CDR3 is 14 residues long. Trimming cost V 4 bases and J 3 bases, with 12 bases left between them. Germline CDR1 is SNHLY and CDR2 is FYNNEI. In DNA, the CDR3 is TGTGCCAGCAGTGGACAGGTTTCGTACTATGGCTACACCTTC. Protein: CASSGQVSYYGYTF.

V is TRBV5-1 and J is TRBJ1-1; weak D call: TRBD1 (5 bases). CDR1 is SGHRS and CDR2 is YFSETQ in the germline V gene. V lost 4 bases and J lost 3, with 13 bases in between. The CDR3 loop spans 14 amino acids. CDR3 nucleotide sequence: TGCGCCAGCAGCCCTCAGGGATCCCACACTGAAGCTTTCTTT. Its protein product is CASSPQGSHTEAFF. The entire variable domain, with the rest obtained from reference TRBV5-1 and TRBJ1-1, is as follows: KAGVTQTPRYLIKTRGQQVTLSCSPISGHRSVSWYQQTPGQGLQFLFEYFSETQRNKGNFPGRFSGRQFSNSRSEMNVSTLELGDSALYLCASSPQGSHTEAFFGQGTRLTVV.

The genes are TRBV7-8 and TRBJ1-1; unclear D gene. CDR3 length: 16 amino acids. With 6 bases removed from V and 6 bases from J, the gap between germline ends came to 23 bases. Germline loops: CDR1 SGHVS, CDR2 FQNEAQ. CDR3: CASSHVLVSGRAEAFF. The CDR3 DNA reads TGTGCCAGCAGTCATGTCTTGGTATCCGGGAGAGCTGAAGCTTTCTTT. The full variable domain, in which reference TRBV7-8 and TRBJ1-1 provide the parts outside the CDR3, is GAGVSQSPRYKVAKRGQDVALRCDPISGHVSLFWYQQALGQGPEFLTYFQNEAQLDKSGLPSDRFFAERPEGSVSTLKIQRTQQEDSAVYLCASSHVLVSGRAEAFFGQGTRLTVV.

The rearrangement uses TRBV5-1 and TRBJ1-1; D may be TRBD1 (5 bases). V shed 0 bases and J shed 6 bases, with 15 bases lying between them. The CDR3 loop spans 15 amino acids. Germline CDR1 SGHRS, CDR2 YFSETQ. DNA for the CDR3: TGCGCCAGCAGCTTGGTTCAGGGTATCGGAGCTGAAGCTTTCTTT. Protein: CASSLVQGIGAEAFF.

V is TRBV21-1 and J is TRBJ1-2; the DNA was not used to check the table's D call, TRBD1. TRBV21-1 is a listed pseudogene. The length of the CDR3 is 13 residues. The CDR3 DNA sequence: TGTGCCAGCAGCAATGGGCCACAACCTGGCTACACCTTC. This sequence encodes CASSNGPQPGYTF.

The chain joins TRBV3-1 (or the pseudogene TRBV3-2) to TRBJ2-7; D gene uncertain. Trimming left V 1 base short and J 3 bases short, with 10 bases between. The CDR3 spans 14 residues. CDR1 and CDR2 from the germline V gene are LGHDT and YNNKEL (reference sequence). The CDR3 bases are TGTGCCAGCAGCCAAGGCTACGGTGACTACGAGCAGTACTTC. It encodes CASSQGYGDYEQYF.

The chain links TRBV15 to TRBJ1-4, with TRBD1 matching 8 bases. V shed 0 bases, J shed 5 bases, and the junction held 2 bases outside the gene matches. Germline CDR1 reads LNHNV; CDR2 reads YYDKDF (reference sequence). There are 15 residues in the CDR3. The CDR3 protein is CATSRERQGNEKLFF. The CDR3 nucleotides are TGTGCCACCAGCAGAGAAAGACAGGGGAATGAAAAACTGTTTTTT.

This chain links TRBV29-1 with TRBJ1-1, with a weak D call TRBD1 (6 bases). Germline V gives CDR1 SQVTM, CDR2 ANQGSEA. This CDR3 is built from 12 residues. V was pared by 4 bases and J by 1 base, with 7 bases between. CDR3 sequence: CSVVQGNTEAFF. The CDR3 bases are TGCAGCGTTGTACAGGGGAACACTGAAGCTTTCTTT.

V usage is TRBV19 and J usage is TRBJ2-3; no clear D. CDR3 length: 11 amino acids. Germline CDR1 is LNHDA and CDR2 is SQIVND (reference sequence). V gave up 5 bases and J gave up 10 bases, with 10 bases separating them. In DNA, the CDR3 is TGTGCCAGTAGTCAACAAAACGCGCAGTATTTT. Its protein product is CASSQQNAQYF.

The chain combines TRBV9 with TRBJ2-5; 7 bases are a match to TRBD1. The V gene end was trimmed by 0 bases and the J gene end by 2 bases; junction bases not matched to a gene: 4. The CDR3 consists of 15 residues. The germline CDR1 and CDR2 sequences are SGDLS and YYNGEE. The CDR3 nucleotides are TGTGCCAGCAGCGTAGCCGGCAGGGGGCAAGAGACCCAGTACTTC. Translation: CASSVAGRGQETQYF.

This clone was counted ten times or more. The sample contains more than one DNA sequence encoding this CDR3. The chain links TRBV28 to TRBJ1-3; D not resolved. V dropped 4 bases and J dropped 7 bases, with 8 bases sitting between them. The CDR3 runs 12 residues. Germline CDR1 MDHEN, CDR2 SYDVKM. CDR3 nucleotide sequence: TGTGCCAGCAGTTCAGCCGGGAACACCATATATTTT. Residues: CASSSAGNTIYF.

The chain links TRBV2 to TRBJ1-4; 7 nucleotides match TRBD1. Trimming took 6 bases from V and 0 from J; bases not matched to a gene: 4. The CDR3 spans 15 residues. CDR1 and CDR2 (germline): SNHLY, FYNNEI. As DNA, the CDR3 is TGTGCCAGCAGAACAGGGGCACCAACTAATGAAAAACTGTTTTTT. This codes for CASRTGAPTNEKLFF. The full variable domain, completed using reference TRBV2 and TRBJ1-4, is EPEVTQTPSHQVTQMGQEVILRCVPISNHLYFYWYRQILGQKVEFLVSFYNNEISEKSEIFDDQFSVERPDGSNFTLKIRSTKLEDSAMYFCASRTGAPTNEKLFFGSGTQLSVL.

The chain employs TRBV10-3 and TRBJ1-1; maybe TRBD1 (5 bases). Germline V gives CDR1 ENHRY, CDR2 SYGVKD. The CDR3 extends over 15 amino acids. V lost 6 bases to trimming and J lost 1 base, with 15 bases between them. The CDR3 coding sequence is TGTGCCATCAGCCCCGGGGGGGGGTCGAACACTGAAGCTTTCTTT. Translation: CAISPGGGSNTEAFF.

CDR3 nucleotides: TGTGCCAGCAGCGTAGCGGGGAGGTGGACAGATACGCAGTATTTT. This codes for CASSVAGRWTDTQYF. This chain connects TRBV9 to TRBJ2-3, with D tentatively TRBD2 (6 bases). This CDR3 region has 15 residues. V shed 0 bases and J shed 3 bases, with 11 bases lying between them. Germline values: CDR1 SGDLS, CDR2 YYNGEE.

The chain employs TRBV4-3 and TRBJ2-5; 7 positions agree with TRBD1. Losses at the gene ends were 0 bases for V and 2 bases for J; bases not matched to a gene: 15. The CDR3 length is 19 residues. Germline V gene sequence: CDR1 LGHNA, CDR2 YSLEER. The CDR3 sequence is CASSQDRRVGQGVQETQYF. CDR3 bases: TGCGCCAGCAGCCAAGATCGAAGGGTGGGGCAGGGGGTTCAAGAGACCCAGTACTTC.